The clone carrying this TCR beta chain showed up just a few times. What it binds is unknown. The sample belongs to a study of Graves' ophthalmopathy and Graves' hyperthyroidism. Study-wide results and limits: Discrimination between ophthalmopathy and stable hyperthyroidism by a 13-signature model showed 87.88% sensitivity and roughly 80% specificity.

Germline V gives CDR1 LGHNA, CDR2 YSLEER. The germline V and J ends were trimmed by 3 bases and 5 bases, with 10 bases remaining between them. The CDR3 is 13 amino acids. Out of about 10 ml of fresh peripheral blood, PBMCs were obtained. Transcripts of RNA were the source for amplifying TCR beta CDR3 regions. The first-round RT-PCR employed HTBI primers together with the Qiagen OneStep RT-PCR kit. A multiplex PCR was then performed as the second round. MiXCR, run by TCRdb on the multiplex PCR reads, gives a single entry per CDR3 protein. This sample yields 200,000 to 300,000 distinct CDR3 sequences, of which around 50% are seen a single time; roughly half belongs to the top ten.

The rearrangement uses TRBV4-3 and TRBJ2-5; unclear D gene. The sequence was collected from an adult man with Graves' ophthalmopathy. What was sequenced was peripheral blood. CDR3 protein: CASSQWIRETQYF. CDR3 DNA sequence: TGCGCCAGCAGCCAGTGGATAAGGGAGACCCAGTACTTC.